These 12 T cell receptor beta chains came from one sample sequenced in a study of human T cells and chemical hapten exposure. TCRdb analysed the RACE reads with MiXCR anew, one entry per CDR3 protein. The data contain around 33,000 distinct CDR3 sequences, around 12% of them singletons. Time point reported: pre-sensitization, week 0. Treatment defined: therapeutic diphenylcyclopropenone sensitization with weekly scalp DPC. Extraction of total RNA was performed on unfractionated whole blood. The sequences come from whole blood, collected in connection with sensitization to the hapten diphenylcyclopropenone (DPC). Source of these receptors: a woman aged 40-49 years with alopecia areata. Some clones in this sample may be carry-over from other donors' samples.

This clonotype was counted at least ten times. This rearrangement joins TRBV7-9 to TRBJ2-3; D not certain. CDR1 SEHNR and CDR2 FQNEAQ come from the germline V gene (reference sequence). CDR3 size: 12 residues. Trimming pared 5 bases from V and 3 bases from J, leaving 6 bases between. CDR3 in DNA: TGTGCCAGCAGCATATATACAGATACGCAGTATTTT. Translating gives CASSIYTDTQYF.

This clonotype was recorded at least ten times. V and J are TRBV7-2 and TRBJ1-4; TRBD1 is a possible D gene (5 bases). The V end was cut by 0 bases, the J end by 7 bases, with 12 bases between. The CDR3 runs to 15 residues. CDR1 SGHTA and CDR2 FQGNSA come from the germline V gene. This CDR3 reads CASSLAPQDSEKLFF. The CDR3, as DNA: TGTGCCAGCAGCTTAGCGCCCCAAGACAGTGAAAAACTGTTTTTT.

This clonotype was detected many times. The chain employs TRBV28 and TRBJ1-6; TRBD1 matches at 9 bases. Trimming took 2 bases from V and 6 from J; bases not matched to a gene: 5. Germline CDR1 MDHEN, CDR2 SYDVKM. This CDR3 region has 16 residues. In nucleotides, the CDR3 is TGTGCCAGCAGTTTAAGGGACAGGGTTAGTAATTCACCCCTCCACTTT. It encodes CASSLRDRVSNSPLHF. The whole variable domain, remainder taken from reference TRBV28 and TRBJ1-6, is DVKVTQSSRYLVKRTGEKVFLECVQDMDHENMFWYRQDPGLGLRLIYFSYDVKMKEKGDIPEGYSVSREKKERFSLILESASTNQTSMYLCASSLRDRVSNSPLHFGNGTRLTVT.

This clonotype was counted many times. The CDR3, as DNA: TGTGCCAGCAGTTACGGGTTAGGGGCGGGTCAGCCCCAGCATTTT. Translated: CASSYGLGAGQPQHF. The chain has TRBV6-2 or TRBV6-3 and TRBJ1-5; weak D call: TRBD1 (5 bases). The length of the CDR3 is 15 residues. Germline-derived CDR1 and CDR2 are MNHEY and SVGEGT. Trimming took off 2 bases at V and 6 bases at J, with 14 bases between the two ends.

This chain links TRBV30 with TRBJ1-1; no reliable D call. Germline loops: CDR1 GTSNPN, CDR2 SVGIG (reference sequence). The CDR3 is 14 residues long. V was shortened by 3 bases and J by 2 bases, with 13 bases between the two germline ends. The CDR3 sequence: CAWRSRPSNTEAFF. The DNA for the CDR3 is TGTGCCTGGAGGTCCCGGCCATCTAACACTGAAGCTTTCTTT.

This clonotype was observed a few times. The chain couples TRBV29-1 to TRBJ1-2; 7 bases fit TRBD1. The CDR3 consists of 11 residues. The V gene's germline CDR1 is SQVTM and CDR2 ANQGSEA. J was trimmed by 4 bases and V by 4 bases; bases with no gene match: 0. The CDR3, as DNA: TGCAGCGTTGGGACAGGCTATGGCTACACCTTC. Amino acids: CSVGTGYGYTF.

This clonotype was recorded many times. This chain joins TRBV20-1 and TRBJ2-3; no firm D call. Germline-derived CDR1 and CDR2 are DFQATT and SNEGSKA (reference sequence). V was shortened by 6 bases and J by 6 bases, with 7 bases between the two germline ends. The CDR3 is 10 amino acids. As DNA, the CDR3 is TGCAGTGCGCCCTCCGATACGCAGTATTTT. Encoded protein: CSAPSDTQYF.

This clonotype was picked up many times. The genes are TRBV20-1 and TRBJ1-5; 8 positions agree with TRBD1. This CDR3 contains 15 residues. CDR1 is DFQATT, CDR2 SNEGSKA, per germline (reference sequence). The V and J ends lost 6 bases and 3 bases, in that order; junction bases with no gene match: 10. The CDR3 loop is CSAPKGDRSNQPQHF. The CDR3 DNA is TGCAGTGCCCCAAAAGGGGACAGGTCCAATCAGCCCCAGCATTTT.

With respect to this clonotype: A junction end diverges from the germline sequence, so it may reflect a read error. This chain links TRBV7-9 with TRBJ1-6, with 8 bases that match TRBD1. CDR1 is SEHNR and CDR2 is FQNEAQ in the germline V gene (reference sequence). CDR3 length equals 14 residues. The CDR3 nucleotides read TGTGCCAGCAGCCCCCTACAGGGGGATTCACCCCTCCATTTT. Translated: CASSPLQGDSPLHF.

This clonotype came up a few times. The rearrangement uses TRBV18 and TRBJ1-1; the match to TRBD1 covers 8 bases. Germline lookup yields CDR1 KGHSH and CDR2 LQKENI. Trimming cost V 10 bases and J 1 base; bases outside gene matches: 8. There are 14 residues in the CDR3. In nucleotides, the CDR3 is TGTGCCACCCCAGCAACAGGGGGGAACACTGAAGCTTTCTTT. It specifies CATPATGGNTEAFF.

The sample holds many counts of this clonotype. The CDR3 DNA reads as TGCGCCAGCAGCCAAGATATGCGGGAGGGTAGCTCCTACAATGAGCAGTTCTTC. This translates into CASSQDMREGSSYNEQFF. The chain joins TRBV4-1 to TRBJ2-1; 9 positions agree with TRBD2. Germline CDR1 and CDR2: MGHRA and YSYEKL. With 0 bases clipped from V and 0 bases from J, the junction kept 6 bases outside the gene matches. This CDR3 has 18 residues.

This clonotype was recorded many times. The J gene is TRBJ1-5, the V gene TRBV6-6; D gene unclear. Trimming removed 4 bases from V and 7 bases from J, with 5 bases in between. This CDR3 region has 11 residues. The V gene's germline CDR1 is MNHNY and CDR2 SVGAGI (reference sequence). CDR3 region: CASSSEQPQHF. In DNA, the CDR3 is TGTGCCAGCAGTTCCGAACAGCCCCAGCATTTT.